Shown below are 11 T cell receptor beta chains from a single sample sequenced in a study of blood T cell repertoires in COVID-19. Sequencing was performed with immunoSEQ multiplex PCR; in TCRdb, only in-frame clones are kept and a portion is missing. Of about 120,000 clones in the sample, 80% to 90% were seen once. Material: peripheral blood. Receptor source: a man aged 40-49 years with acute or convalescent COVID-19.

The chain joins TRBV5-3 to TRBJ2-5; 11 bases are shared with TRBD2. TRBV5-3 is known as an ORF, though its function is uncertain. The CDR3 consists of 16 residues. With V trimmed by 4 bases and J by 9 bases, 14 bases remained unmatched. The CDR3 reads CARSTTSGDPRGAQYF. The CDR3 coding sequence is TGTGCCAGAAGCACGACTAGCGGGGATCCCCGGGGGGCCCAGTACTTC.

This rearrangement joins TRBV27 to TRBJ2-7, with 7 bases matching TRBD1. Germline V gene lookup returns CDR1 MNHEY and CDR2 SMNVEV (reference sequence). V gave up 5 bases and J gave up 3 bases; unmatched junction bases: 7. The CDR3 length is 14 residues. The CDR3 sequence: CASSTKGQRYEQYF. The DNA of the CDR3 is TGTGCCAGCAGTACAAAGGGACAGCGCTACGAGCAGTACTTC.

This chain connects TRBV27 to TRBJ1-2, with 7 bases lining up with TRBD1. Germline V gene lookup returns CDR1 MNHEY and CDR2 SMNVEV (reference sequence). The ends lost 8 bases at V and 4 bases at J; junction bases unmatched: 4. The CDR3 contains 12 residues. As DNA, the CDR3 is TGTGCCAGCCGACAGGGCCCCTATGGCTACACCTTC. Translating it yields CASRQGPYGYTF.

In this sample, this clone turned up a few times. This chain uses TRBV5-5 with TRBJ1-4; no definite D call. Germline CDR1 is SGHKS and CDR2 is YYEKEE (reference sequence). The CDR3 consists of 12 residues. V lost 7 bases to trimming and J lost 5 bases, with 9 bases between them. This CDR3 reads CASGRENEKLFF. CDR3 nucleotide sequence: TGTGCCAGCGGTCGAGAAAATGAAAAACTGTTTTTT.

This chain connects TRBV19 to TRBJ1-2; D remains ambiguous. Trimming removed 6 bases from V and 2 bases from J, with 16 bases in between. The CDR3 length is 15 residues. Per germline, CDR1 LNHDA and CDR2 SQIVND (reference sequence). CDR3 coding DNA: TGTGCCAGTAGCCTCCGCGGCGGGGAGAACTATGGCTACACCTTC. Residues: CASSLRGGENYGYTF.

The chain combines TRBV5-1 with TRBJ2-3, with D tentatively TRBD1 (5 bases). From germline, CDR1 is SGHRS and CDR2 YFSETQ. V lost 5 bases and J lost 2, with 12 bases in between. The CDR3 extends over 14 amino acids. This CDR3 is CASSRKGNTDTQYF. CDR3 DNA: TGCGCCAGCAGTCGAAAGGGGAACACAGATACGCAGTATTTT.

The chain has TRBV25-1 and TRBJ1-6; 10 bases are a match to TRBD1. The CDR3 is 16 residues long. Trimming cost V 3 bases and J 12 bases; bases outside gene matches: 11. Germline CDR1 and CDR2: MGHDK and SYGVNS. The CDR3 DNA reads as TGTGCCAGCAGTGAGGGTCGGGGACAGGGGAGTAAACCCCTCCACTTT. It yields the protein CASSEGRGQGSKPLHF.

V gene TRBV6-6 combines with J gene TRBJ1-1; D gene ambiguous. From germline, CDR1 is MNHNY and CDR2 SVGAGI (reference sequence). Trimming removed 4 bases from V and 4 bases from J, with 13 bases in between. The CDR3 extends over 14 amino acids. CDR3 nucleotide sequence: TGTGCCAGCAGTTCAACGGCCGGGAGCACTGAAGCTTTCTTT. This sequence encodes CASSSTAGSTEAFF.

The chain combines TRBV6-5 with TRBJ1-2, with 8 bases identical to TRBD1. CDR1 and CDR2 from the germline V gene are MNHEY and SVGAGI. The CDR3 has 13 amino acids. The junction had 7 bases not matched to a gene; V was cut back by 6 bases and J by 7 bases. The CDR3 protein is CASSETGAPGYTF. The DNA for the CDR3 is TGTGCCAGCAGCGAGACAGGGGCTCCTGGCTACACCTTC.

This chain joins TRBV28 and TRBJ1-5; a possible D gene is TRBD1 (5 bases). The CDR3 is made up of 15 amino acids. Germline V gives CDR1 MDHEN, CDR2 SYDVKM. Trimming removed 4 bases at V and 4 bases at J, with 14 bases between. The CDR3 DNA follows: TGTGCCAGCAGTTACTCAGACAGAAAGAATCAGCCCCAGCATTTT. Translating it yields CASSYSDRKNQPQHF.

The chain couples TRBV9 to TRBJ2-7; 11 bases map to TRBD2. The V gene's germline CDR1 is SGDLS and CDR2 YYNGEE. With 1 base clipped from V and 2 bases from J, the junction kept 2 bases outside the gene matches. The CDR3 has 15 amino acids. The DNA of the CDR3 is TGTGCCAGCAGCGTATTTAGCGGGGGGGCCTACGAGCAGTACTTC. Translated: CASSVFSGGAYEQYF. The variable domain in full, with the rest retrieved from reference TRBV9 and TRBJ2-7, is DSGVTQTPKHLITATGQRVTLRCSPRSGDLSVYWYQQSLDQGLQFLIQYYNGEERAKGNILERFSAQQFPDLHSELNLSSLELGDSALYFCASSVFSGGAYEQYFGPGTRLTVT.